Listed below are T cell receptor beta chains from one sample, sequenced in a study of blood T cell repertoires in COVID-19. Sequencing used immunoSEQ multiplex PCR; TCRdb keeps in-frame clones, though not all of them. The sample lists 120,000 or so clones; 65% to 85% were seen once. The sequenced material came from peripheral blood. The receptors derive from an older man with active or convalescent COVID-19. Each CDR3 is given with its conserved first and last residue. The order of the fields is clone size, V gene, D gene, J gene, CDR3 protein, CDR3 DNA. A D gene is named only where the DNA matches it firmly. A clone size is listed for some rows: how often the clone was seen (once, few, many), or a class if it is expanded.

size: NA
V: TRBV2
D: TRBD2
J: TRBJ2-3
CDR3: CAFPGLAGLDTQYF
DNA: TGTGCCTTCCCGGGACTAGCGGGGTTGGATACGCAGTATTTT

size: NA
V: TRBV24-1
D: TRBD1
J: TRBJ2-3
CDR3: CATGAGGSTDTQYF
DNA: TGTGCCACAGGGGCAGGGGGAAGCACAGATACGCAGTATTTT

size: NA
V: TRBV5-1
D: NA
J: TRBJ1-3
CDR3: CASSNRGNTIYF
DNA: TGCGCCAGCAGTAATAGAGGAAACACCATATATTTT

size: NA
V: TRBV19
D: TRBD1
J: TRBJ2-7
CDR3: CASSIGGQGLYEQYF
DNA: TGTGCCAGTAGTATAGGGGGACAGGGTCTATACGAGCAGTACTTC

size: NA
V: TRBV20-1
D: NA
J: TRBJ2-7
CDR3: CSASGSGQSSSYEQYF
DNA: TGCAGTGCTAGTGGAAGCGGACAGTCCAGCTCCTACGAGCAGTACTTC

size: many
V: TRBV30
D: TRBD1
J: TRBJ1-6
CDR3: CAWSLAGQYNSPLHF
DNA: TGTGCCTGGAGCCTAGCGGGACAGTATAATTCACCCCTCCACTTT

size: NA
V: TRBV5-5
D: NA
J: TRBJ1-4
CDR3: CASSLTGINEKLFF
DNA: TGTGCCAGCAGCTTGACCGGGATTAATGAAAAACTGTTTTTT

size: NA
V: TRBV30
D: NA
J: TRBJ1-1
CDR3: CALSGNTEAFF
DNA: TGTGCCCTGTCGGGGAACACTGAAGCTTTCTTT

size: NA
V: TRBV6-4
D: TRBD1
J: TRBJ2-2
CDR3: CASSRDRNTGELFF
DNA: TGTGCCAGCAGTAGGGACAGGAACACCGGGGAGCTGTTTTTT

size: NA
V: TRBV5-1
D: NA
J: TRBJ1-2
CDR3: CASSLDRAEGYTF
DNA: TGCGCCAGCAGCTTGGACAGGGCGGAGGGCTACACCTTC

size: NA
V: TRBV27
D: NA
J: TRBJ1-4
CDR3: CASSPQGNEKLFF
DNA: TGTGCCAGCAGTCCACAGGGCAATGAAAAACTGTTTTTT

size: NA
V: TRBV7-2
D: NA
J: TRBJ1-3
CDR3: CASSPGLNSGNTIYF
DNA: TGTGCCAGCAGCCCGGGACTGAACTCTGGAAACACCATATATTTT

size: NA
V: TRBV4-1
D: NA
J: TRBJ1-1
CDR3: CASSQGRGSAAFF
DNA: TGCGCCAGCAGCCAAGGGCGGGGGTCGGCGGCTTTCTTT

size: NA
V: TRBV19
D: TRBD1
J: TRBJ2-3
CDR3: CASTPQGARGDTQYF
DNA: TGTGCCAGTACCCCACAGGGGGCGCGGGGAGATACGCAGTATTTT

size: once
V: TRBV30
D: TRBD1
J: TRBJ1-5
CDR3: CAGQASNQPQHF
DNA: TGTGCCGGACAGGCTAGCAATCAGCCCCAGCATTTT